The text below deals with one T cell receptor beta chain. The data were produced by immunoSEQ multiplex PCR, yet TCRdb's version contains in-frame clones alone and is incomplete. Here the sample spans some 140,000 clones, almost 85% being singletons. Per the germline V gene, CDR1 is LNHNV and CDR2 is YYDKDF (reference sequence). The ends were cut back, 4 bases at V and 11 bases at J, with 14 bases in the middle. The CDR3 has 13 residues. This entry is derived from a study of T cell responses to AZD1222 COVID-19 vaccine. This sequence originates from an adult who received the MenACWY meningococcal vaccine as a control. Sequences were derived from peripheral blood, sampled 28 days after the second dose of the MenACWY control vaccine. The chain joins TRBV15 to TRBJ1-4; D not certain. The DNA for the CDR3 is TGTGCCACCAGCACACGGGCCTCCCCGAAACTGTTTTTT. Translating it yields CATSTRASPKLFF.